The count of the clone carrying this T cell receptor (beta chain) is one. Sequenced by immunoSEQ multiplex PCR; TCRdb stores in-frame clones only, minus some. The data contain about 100,000 clones, more than 65% of them seen just once; the ten biggest clones take up 9.5% to 13%. These data originate in a study of blood T cell repertoires in COVID-19. This CDR3 spans 13 amino acids. The germline gives CDR1 KGHSH, CDR2 LQKENI. The V end was cut by 9 bases, the J end by 5 bases, with 13 bases between. Specimen: peripheral blood. This chain uses TRBV18 with TRBJ1-4; D is unclear. The source is a woman in her 70s with acute or convalescent COVID-19. The CDR3 protein is CASNNVFNEKLFF. CDR3 bases: TGTGCCAGTAACAACGTATTCAATGAAAAACTGTTTTTT.